At least ten counts were recorded for the clone carrying this TCR beta chain. TCRdb re-analysed the 5' RACE reads in MiXCR, keeping a single row per CDR3 protein. Of about 43,000 distinct CDR3 sequences detected, under 13% appear once; the ten largest clones hold around 9.8%. The data are from a study of early T cells in non-severe SARS-CoV-2 infection. Sequenced input: whole blood. The receptor was derived from an adult who was a healthcare worker with PCR-confirmed SARS-CoV-2 infection or an uninfected control (not recorded which).

The CDR3 is CASSVPREGVKDTQYF. The CDR3 DNA sequence: TGTGCCAGCAGTGTCCCCCGGGAGGGAGTCAAGGATACGCAGTATTTT. This rearrangement joins TRBV2 to TRBJ2-3; TRBD2 matches at 8 bases. The CDR3 runs 16 residues. V trimming: 4 bases; J trimming: 6 bases; junction bases outside the gene matches: 12. The V gene's germline CDR1 is SNHLY and CDR2 FYNNEI.